The 17 T cell receptor beta chains below come from one sample, sequenced in a study of blood T cell repertoires in COVID-19. TCRdb keeps only in-frame clones here, not all; method: immunoSEQ multiplex PCR. The sample records around 400,000 clones, about four fifths being singletons. The sequencing input was PBMCs or T cells enriched from blood (not recorded which). These TCRs come from a woman in her 50s who had recovered from COVID-19.

The chain has TRBV6-2 or TRBV6-3 and TRBJ1-5; the D gene is possibly TRBD1 (6 bases). With 0 bases removed from V and 0 bases from J, the gap between germline ends came to 9 bases. This CDR3 is 16 amino acids long. Germline-derived CDR1 and CDR2 are MNHEY and SVGEGT. The CDR3 DNA follows: TGTGCCAGCAGTTACTCCGGGACACATAGCAATCAGCCCCAGCATTTT. Translating gives CASSYSGTHSNQPQHF.

The chain carries TRBV30 and TRBJ1-2; D perhaps matches TRBD1 (5 bases). The germline V gene has CDR1 GTSNPN and CDR2 SVGIG (reference sequence). CDR3 length: 20 amino acids. V lost 0 bases and J lost 0, with 26 bases in between. In DNA, the CDR3 is TGTGCCTGGAGTGTACTTGCTTTCGGTGGGGCCCAGGTGGCTAACTATGGCTACACCTTC. This codes for CAWSVLAFGGAQVANYGYTF.

The chain is built from TRBV6-5 and TRBJ1-1; no clear D. The V end was cut by 2 bases, the J end by 1 base, with 14 bases between. This CDR3 has 16 amino acids. Germline V gene data show CDR1 as MNHEY and CDR2 as SVGAGI. The CDR3 DNA follows: TGTGCCAGCAGTTACACATACGCGGATAGGAACACTGAAGCTTTCTTT. Translating it yields CASSYTYADRNTEAFF.

The chain links TRBV11-2 to TRBJ1-1; no clear D. The CDR3 totals 15 residues. Germline assignment: CDR1 SGHAT and CDR2 FQNNGV. With 1 base removed from V and 6 bases from J, the gap between germline ends came to 15 bases. The CDR3 protein is CASSLGNWGGSEAFF. CDR3 coding DNA: TGTGCCAGCAGCTTAGGGAATTGGGGAGGGTCTGAAGCTTTCTTT.

This chain connects TRBV30 to TRBJ1-5, with a weak D call TRBD1 (5 bases). CDR1 GTSNPN and CDR2 SVGIG come from the germline V gene (reference sequence). The CDR3 consists of 14 residues. The germline V and J ends were trimmed by 2 bases and 8 bases, with 16 bases remaining between them. CDR3 protein: CAWSSLGVEEPQHF. In DNA, the CDR3 is TGTGCCTGGAGTTCGTTAGGGGTAGAAGAGCCCCAGCATTTT.

The chain is built from TRBV6-2 or TRBV6-3 and TRBJ1-1; D not certain. This CDR3 has 12 amino acids. The V end lost 6 bases, the J end lost 11 bases, and 16 bases lay between the germline ends. Germline-derived CDR1 and CDR2 are MNHEY and SVGEGT. CDR3 amino acids: CASSVIPGGAFF. CDR3 DNA sequence: TGTGCCAGCAGCGTTATCCCGGGAGGGGCTTTCTTT.

A remark on this clone: One junction end does not reproduce the germline sequence, and a read error may be involved. V gene TRBV7-2 combines with J gene TRBJ1-2; the D gene is possibly TRBD1 (6 bases). The germline V gene encodes CDR1 SGHTA and CDR2 FQGNSA. The CDR3 contains 13 residues. As DNA, the CDR3 is TGTGCCAGCAGCTTAAACGGCTTCAGGGGAACTTACTTC. The encoded protein is CASSLNGFRGTYF.

Of note for this clone: An end of the junction does not agree with germline; a read error may underlie this. V is TRBV6-1 and J is TRBJ2-7; TRBD2 matches 7 bases. Germline V gene lookup returns CDR1 MNHNS and CDR2 SASEGT. The CDR3 has 13 amino acids. Here the CDR3 reads CASSEIKRGALAF. For the CDR3, the DNA is TGTGCCAGCAGTGAAATCAAGCGGGGAGCTCTGGCTTTC.

V is TRBV11-2 and J is TRBJ1-2; 9 nucleotides match TRBD1. The germline gives CDR1 SGHAT, CDR2 FQNNGV. The length of the CDR3 is 13 residues. V shed 4 bases, J shed 8 bases, and the junction held 5 bases outside the gene matches. CDR3 bases: TGTGCCAGCAGCTACGGACAGGGGTACGGCTACACCTTC. Its translation: CASSYGQGYGYTF.

Points on this clone: This sample also contains other DNA sequences that code for the same CDR3. V gene TRBV27 combines with J gene TRBJ1-1; perhaps TRBD1 as D (5 bases). V lost 6 bases and J 3 bases, leaving 17 bases between the germline ends. CDR1 is MNHEY and CDR2 is SMNVEV in the germline V gene (reference sequence). The CDR3 covers 15 residues. The CDR3 sequence is CASSPPPGGYTEAFF. The DNA for the CDR3 is TGTGCCAGCAGCCCTCCCCCCGGGGGTTACACTGAAGCTTTCTTT.

The chain has TRBV10-3 and TRBJ2-5, with 11 bases that match TRBD1. The CDR3 loop spans 15 amino acids. The ends lost 6 bases at V and 1 base at J; junction bases unmatched: 4. Per the germline V gene, CDR1 is ENHRY and CDR2 is SYGVKD. The CDR3: CAIRGGTGGQETQYF. The CDR3 DNA sequence: TGTGCCATCAGGGGAGGGACAGGGGGCCAAGAGACCCAGTACTTC.

This chain connects TRBV23-1 to TRBJ1-2; possibly TRBD1 for D (5 bases). TRBV23-1 is noted as an ORF with a role that remains uncertain. V was trimmed by 3 bases and J by 7 bases, leaving 15 bases between them. The length of the CDR3 is 14 residues. For the CDR3, the DNA is TGCGCCAGCAGTCATTGGCGGGGGTTGGTTGGCTACACCTTC. Encoded protein: CASSHWRGLVGYTF.

The chain joins TRBV7-2 to TRBJ1-4; no clear D. This CDR3 has 13 amino acids. Germline CDR1 and CDR2: SGHTA and FQGNSA. V lost 1 base to trimming and J lost 6 bases, with 6 bases between them. The CDR3 region has the DNA TGTGCCAGCAGCTTAGTTCAGTATGAAAAACTGTTTTTT. The encoded protein is CASSLVQYEKLFF.

The CDR3 here is CASSLVGLTNNEQFF. CDR3 bases: TGTGCCAGCAGCTTAGTGGGACTTACAAACAATGAGCAGTTCTTC. V and J are TRBV7-9 and TRBJ2-1; a weak D match, TRBD2 (6 bases). This CDR3 region has 15 residues. The V gene's germline CDR1 is SEHNR and CDR2 FQNEAQ (reference sequence). V was pared by 1 base and J by 5 bases, with 12 bases between.

The rearrangement uses TRBV19 and TRBJ2-2, with D unclear. V was clipped by 3 bases and J by 0 bases, with 8 bases between them. The CDR3 is made up of 15 amino acids. From germline, CDR1 is LNHDA and CDR2 SQIVND (reference sequence). In DNA form, the CDR3 reads TGTGCCAGTAGTATCGCGTTCGCGAACACCGGGGAGCTGTTTTTT. Encoded protein: CASSIAFANTGELFF.

The chain has TRBV9 and TRBJ2-1; 11 bases fit TRBD2. V gave up 2 bases and J gave up 6 bases; unmatched junction bases: 10. The CDR3 length is 17 residues. Germline V gene sequence: CDR1 SGDLS, CDR2 YYNGEE. The CDR3 is CASSVTRTSGGRNEQFF. Here the CDR3 DNA reads TGTGCCAGCAGCGTGACCCGAACTAGCGGGGGACGCAATGAGCAGTTCTTC.

This chain joins TRBV12-3 or TRBV12-4 and TRBJ2-4; D unclear. The V end was cut by 6 bases, the J end by 8 bases, with 11 bases between. This CDR3 contains 12 residues. CDR3 region: CASRASSDIQYF. As DNA, the CDR3 is TGTGCCAGCAGAGCTTCCAGCGACATTCAGTACTTC.